There are a few counts of the clone carrying this T cell receptor (beta chain). Antigen unknown. TCRdb re-derived calls from the reads in MiXCR, one entry per CDR3 protein. The sample has under 850,000 distinct CDR3 sequences; approximately 33% are singletons. The sample originates from a study of T cell repertoires in cytomegalovirus infection. Turning to the study itself: In the study, CMV epitopes included recently identified HLA-C-restricted and well-studied HLA-B-restricted ones.

Findings and caveats of the study: Cumulative public TCR beta family frequency identified carriers of CMV plus the relevant HLA. Predominance within the ex vivo response was attributable to HLA-C-restricted CMV-specific TCR beta clonotypes.

Trimming took 5 bases from V and 6 from J, leaving 14 bases between them. The CDR3 is made up of 13 amino acids. Germline V CDR1 and CDR2: SGHVS, FNYEAQ. The genes are TRBV7-6 and TRBJ2-7; D is perhaps TRBD1 or TRBD2 (7 bases each). This receptor was obtained from a human donor in good health (CMV status not recorded). Some clones in this sample may be carry-over from other donors' samples. This sample comprised cultured PBMCs, obtained from culture after CMV antigen stimulation. The CDR3 bases are TGTGCCAGCAGCCTCGCAGGGGGGGTCGAGCAGTACTTC. This codes for CASSLAGGVEQYF.